The 17 T cell receptor beta chains in this list originate from one sample, sequenced in a study of regulatory T cells in long-lasting Graves disease. As to time point: persistent/refractory GD, antithyroid drugs over 5 years with positive TRAb. Researchers made the TCR library from RNA that was extracted from PBMCs. Assembly of TCR beta libraries relied on iRepertoire HTBI primers together with Arm-PCR of CDR3 regions. TCRdb passed the multiplex PCR reads through MiXCR, listing each CDR3 protein once. This table holds 420,000 or so distinct CDR3 sequences, about 25% found once. The sample here was peripheral blood mononuclear cells (PBMCs), taken when the disease was refractory, from a patient treated with antithyroid drugs. These receptors were obtained from a female donor with Graves disease.

Details on this clonotype: It may be a read error: a sequence one base away is much more abundant. CDR3 amino acids: CASSLRAQGQNERYF. CDR3 nucleotides: TGTGCCAGCAGTTTACGGGCACAGGGGCAAAACGAGCGGTACTTC. The rearrangement uses TRBV12-3 or TRBV12-4 and TRBJ2-7, with 7 bases lining up with TRBD1. The CDR3 length is 15 residues.

The chain recombines TRBV12-3 or TRBV12-4 with TRBJ1-5; D unclear. Between the trimmed V and J ends, which lost 3 bases and 0 bases, there was a span of 12 bases. The CDR3 totals 16 residues. In DNA form, the CDR3 reads TGTGCCAGCAGTTTGAGTGGCACCTATAGCAATCAGCCCCAGCATTTT. Translating it yields CASSLSGTYSNQPQHF.

This clonotype was detected many times. The chain links TRBV28 to TRBJ2-5; D ambiguous. The CDR3 extends over 14 amino acids. Germline CDR1 reads MDHEN; CDR2 reads SYDVKM. V lost 0 bases and J 1 base, leaving 6 bases between the germline ends. The CDR3 DNA reads TGTGCCAGCAGTTTATGGGGAATCCAAGAGACCCAGTACTTC. Translating gives CASSLWGIQETQYF.

This clonotype has at least ten counts. The V call is TRBV5-6, the J call TRBJ2-7; D perhaps matches TRBD1 (5 bases). The V gene lost 4 bases and the J gene lost 0 bases, with 8 bases spanning the gap. The CDR3 totals 13 residues. Germline V gene data show CDR1 as SGHDT and CDR2 as YYEEEE. DNA of the CDR3: TGTGCCAGCAGCGGCAGGGTCTCCTACGAGCAGTACTTC. It specifies CASSGRVSYEQYF.

The genes are TRBV29-1 and TRBJ2-2; TRBD2 might be the D (6 bases). The ends were cut back, 7 bases at V and 6 bases at J, with 12 bases in the middle. The CDR3 has 12 amino acids. Germline V lookup: CDR1 SQVTM, CDR2 ANQGSEA. CDR3 residues: CSAGTLAGELFF. The CDR3 coding sequence is TGCAGCGCCGGGACTCTCGCCGGGGAGCTGTTTTTT.

The chain couples TRBV29-1 to TRBJ2-7; D ambiguous. V dropped 2 bases and J dropped 9 bases, with 23 bases sitting between them. Germline CDR1 and CDR2: SQVTM and ANQGSEA. CDR3 length: 15 amino acids. CDR3 bases: TGCAGCGTTGAAATGGGGAAGGAGACGGACGGCGGGCAGTACTTC. It encodes CSVEMGKETDGGQYF.

The rearrangement links TRBV12-3 or TRBV12-4 to TRBJ2-2, with TRBD2 matching 12 bases. Germline trimming cut 4 bases from V and 6 bases from J; bases unmatched to any gene: 6. The CDR3 loop spans 16 amino acids. CDR3 in DNA: TGTGCCAGCAGTTCCACCGGGACTAGCGGGCCCGGGGAGCTGTTTTTT. This codes for CASSSTGTSGPGELFF.

This clonotype was detected ten times or more. J is TRBJ2-7 and V is TRBV28; 8 nucleotides match TRBD1. Germline lookup yields CDR1 MDHEN and CDR2 SYDVKM. V was clipped by 5 bases and J by 4 bases; unmatched bases: 10. CDR3 length: 15 amino acids. The chain's CDR3 is CASSLTQGAAYEQYF. As DNA, the CDR3 is TGTGCCAGCAGTCTCACCCAGGGGGCGGCGTACGAGCAGTACTTC.

This clonotype was seen many times. This chain joins TRBV20-1 and TRBJ2-5, with D perhaps being TRBD1 or TRBD2 (5 bases each). Germline lookup yields CDR1 DFQATT and CDR2 SNEGSKA (reference sequence). The CDR3 has 14 residues. V lost 5 bases and J 4 bases, leaving 17 bases between the germline ends. This CDR3 reads CSASKMGEGETQYF. CDR3 nucleotides: TGCAGTGCTTCCAAAATGGGGGAAGGAGAGACCCAGTACTTC.

CDR3 sequence (DNA): TGCAGTGCGCCCCGACCGAGTAGCAATCAGCCCCAGCATTTT. Translation gives CSAPRPSSNQPQHF. The chain uses TRBV20-1 and TRBJ1-5; D uncertain. This CDR3 is 14 amino acids long. V lost 6 bases and J 0 bases, leaving 12 bases between the germline ends. Per the germline V gene, CDR1 is DFQATT and CDR2 is SNEGSKA (reference sequence).

The chain employs TRBV11-2 and TRBJ2-7; no firm D call. The CDR3 is 15 residues long. CDR1 and CDR2 from the germline V gene are SGHAT and FQNNGV. The germline V and J ends were trimmed by 0 bases and 2 bases, with 11 bases remaining between them. CDR3 DNA: TGTGCCAGCAGCTTAGATTGGGGTGCTACCTACGAGCAGTACTTC. It encodes CASSLDWGATYEQYF.

This clonotype was seen repeatedly, ten times or more. This sequence joins TRBV5-6 and TRBJ1-2; D is unclear. The germline gives CDR1 SGHDT, CDR2 YYEEEE. The length of the CDR3 is 15 residues. Trimming cost V 3 bases and J 8 bases, with 20 bases left between them. CDR3 bases: TGTGCCAGCAGCTCAACAGAGGGCGGGAGATTAGGCTACACCTTC. This codes for CASSSTEGGRLGYTF.

In this sample, this clonotype turned up a few times. The V and J genes are TRBV6-2 or TRBV6-3 and TRBJ1-1; D ambiguous. V was pared by 4 bases and J by 3 bases, with 18 bases between. Germline-derived CDR1 and CDR2 are MNHEY and SVGEGT. The CDR3 is 16 residues long. Here the CDR3 DNA reads TGTGCCAGCAGTTTTTCCCGAACGCACACCTACACTGAAGCTTTCTTT. Translating gives CASSFSRTHTYTEAFF.

V gene TRBV20-1 combines with J gene TRBJ2-5; 9 nucleotides agree with TRBD1. The germline gives CDR1 DFQATT, CDR2 SNEGSKA (reference sequence). After removal of 2 bases from V and 4 bases from J, the junction contained 17 bases not matched to a gene. There are 18 residues in the CDR3. CDR3 DNA: TGCAGTGCTAGATCAGCATCCGCCGGGACAGGGAGTGGAGAGACCCAGTACTTC. Its protein product is CSARSASAGTGSGETQYF.

This clonotype was recorded only once. The V gene is TRBV6-1, the J gene TRBJ2-1; weak D call: TRBD2 (6 bases). The germline V gene encodes CDR1 MNHNS and CDR2 SASEGT. Trimming pared 7 bases from V and 6 bases from J, leaving 16 bases between. This CDR3 comprises 14 residues. CDR3 DNA: TGTGCCAGCAAGTTGGGGGGAACCGCCAATGAGCAGTTCTTC. Translating it yields CASKLGGTANEQFF.

This chain joins TRBV5-8 and TRBJ2-2, with 10 bases that match TRBD2. The CDR3 extends over 17 amino acids. V shed 6 bases and J 5 bases; nucleotides not matched to a gene: 13. CDR1 is SGHTS, CDR2 YDEGEE, per germline. In nucleotides, the CDR3 is TGTGCCAGCATCCGCCAACCGGGACTAGCGCTTACCGGGGAGCTGTTTTTT. It is translated as CASIRQPGLALTGELFF.

In nucleotides, the CDR3 is TGTGCCAGCAGTGATAAATCTCCGAAGCAGCCCCAGCATTTT. It is translated as CASSDKSPKQPQHF. The V call is TRBV12-3 or TRBV12-4, the J call TRBJ1-5; D uncertain. Trimming left V 5 bases short and J 7 bases short, with 15 bases between. The CDR3 runs 14 residues.